This TCR beta chain was identified in a study of HIV-infected children after antiretroviral therapy interruption. This clonotype occurred many times. Treatment noted: PENTA 11 planned treatment interruption arm or continuous ART arm. Unique molecular identifiers were included in an RNA-based 3' RACE TCR library. TCRdb reprocessed the 3' RACE reads with MiXCR, giving one entry per CDR3 protein. Of 45,000 to 50,000 distinct CDR3 sequences listed, 4.3% are singletons. The V gene end was trimmed by 2 bases and the J gene end by 1 base; junction bases not matched to a gene: 4. The CDR3 is 15 amino acids. CDR1 is SGHRS and CDR2 is YFSETQ in the germline V gene.

This specimen consisted of CD45RA+ CD4+ T cells from PBMCs, pooled from several time points, obtained from a donor given antiretroviral therapy, either interrupted or continuous. The subset: naive CD4+ CD45RA+ CD45RO- T cells. V and J are TRBV5-1 and TRBJ1-1; TRBD1 matches 8 bases. This clonotype originated in a pool of human donors with HIV. CDR3 DNA: TGCGCCAGCAGCTTATTAGGACAGGGGAACACTGAAGCTTTCTTT. It translates to CASSLLGQGNTEAFF.